Listed below are T cell receptor beta chains from one sample, sequenced in a study of low-dose radiotherapy and immunotherapy resistance in tumors. TCRdb independently ran MiXCR on the reads; one entry per CDR3 protein. The sample includes 80,000 to 90,000 distinct CDR3 sequences, roughly a sixth of them seen just once. The material sequenced was PBMCs, taken before treatment. The receptors come from a male donor with prostate cancer. The CDR3 runs from the conserved cysteine through the conserved F or W. The order of the fields is CDR3 protein, CDR3 DNA, clone size, V gene, J gene, CDR3 length, D gene. A D gene is named only where the DNA matches it firmly. Only part of the rows carry a size: once, few, many, or a class if the clone is expanded.

CASSSRGTGISYEQYF	TGCGCCAGCAGCTCCCGGGGGACAGGCATCTCCTACGAGCAGTACTTC	many	TRBV5-1	TRBJ2-7	16	TRBD1
CASSPPGTSGGHTQYF	TGCGCCAGCAGTCCCCCCGGGACTAGCGGGGGTCATACGCAGTATTTT	many	TRBV23-1	TRBJ2-3	16	TRBD2
CASSLAPTTGNTIYF	TGTGCCAGCAGCTTAGCGCCAACTACGGGAAACACCATATATTTT	many	TRBV7-2	TRBJ1-3	15	.
CASSLIGGAEAFF	TGTGCCAGCAGCTTAATCGGGGGGGCTGAAGCTTTCTTT	many	TRBV11-1	TRBJ1-1	13	.
CSANSGEGSYEQYF	TGCAGTGCCAATAGCGGGGAGGGCTCCTACGAGCAGTACTTC	many	TRBV20-1	TRBJ2-7	14	TRBD2
CASSYRPDTQYF	TGTGCCAGCAGTTACCGACCAGATACGCAGTATTTT	once	TRBV12-3/TRBV12-4	TRBJ2-3	12	.
CASSPDIYQETQYF	TGTGCCAGCAGTCCGGACATTTACCAAGAGACCCAGTACTTC	.	TRBV27	TRBJ2-5	14	.
CASTRGQGMNTEAFF	TGTGCCAGCACCCGGGGACAGGGAATGAACACTGAAGCTTTCTTT	many	TRBV7-6	TRBJ1-1	15	TRBD1
CASKTGSGSYEQYF	TGTGCCAGCAAGACAGGGTCTGGGTCCTACGAGCAGTACTTC	many	TRBV7-2	TRBJ2-7	14	TRBD1
CASSLGLVDTQYF	TGTGCCAGCAGCTTGGGGCTGGTAGATACGCAGTATTTT	many	TRBV5-4	TRBJ2-3	13	.
CASSLDRGNSPLHF	TGTGCCAGCAGCCTGGACAGGGGTAATTCACCCCTCCACTTT	many	TRBV12-3/TRBV12-4	TRBJ1-6	14	TRBD1
CASRSDSYGYTF	TGCGCCAGCAGATCCGACAGCTATGGCTACACCTTC	many	TRBV5-1	TRBJ1-2	12	.
CASSVVAGAYNEQFF	TGTGCCAGCAGCGTAGTGGCGGGGGCCTACAATGAGCAGTTCTTC	many	TRBV9	TRBJ2-1	15	TRBD2
CASSPDRRTSNQPQHF	TGTGCCAGCAGTCCGGACAGAAGAACTAGCAATCAGCCCCAGCATTTT	many	TRBV27	TRBJ1-5	16	.
CASSQGPGTEAFF	TGCGCCAGCAGCCAAGGTCCGGGCACTGAAGCTTTCTTT	many	TRBV4-1	TRBJ1-1	13	.
CAWSVQSNQPQHF	TGTGCCTGGAGTGTACAAAGCAATCAGCCCCAGCATTTT	many	TRBV30	TRBJ1-5	13	.
CASSAGNNEQFF	TGTGCCAGCAGTGCGGGAAACAATGAGCAGTTCTTC	many	TRBV2	TRBJ2-1	12	.
CASSYSRAAEAFF	TGTGCCAGCAGTTACTCCAGGGCCGCCGAAGCTTTCTTT	many	TRBV6-2/TRBV6-3	TRBJ1-1	13	.
CASSDQRGNPYEQYF	TGTGCCAGCAGCGATCAGAGAGGTAACCCCTACGAGCAGTACTTC	many	TRBV7-9	TRBJ2-7	15	.
CASSGRLNEQFF	TGCGCCAGCAGCGGACGATTAAATGAGCAGTTCTTC	many	TRBV5-1	TRBJ2-1	12	.
CASRSGTGGEQYF	TGTGCCAGCAGGTCCGGGACAGGCGGCGAGCAGTACTTC	few	TRBV27	TRBJ2-7	13	TRBD1
CASSYNGGGGEQYF	TGTGCCAGCAGCTATAACGGGGGGGGGGGCGAGCAGTACTTC	many	TRBV7-2	TRBJ2-7	14	TRBD2
CASSRLGLTEETQYF	TGCGCCAGCAGCCGCCTGGGGTTGACGGAGGAGACCCAGTACTTC	many	TRBV4-1	TRBJ2-5	15	.
CASTDPSGVRNEQFF	TGTGCCAGCACAGACCCTAGCGGGGTGAGGAATGAGCAGTTCTTC	many	TRBV2	TRBJ2-1	15	TRBD2
CASSTLRGRLGYTF	TGTGCCAGCAGTACCCTTCGGGGCCGTCTGGGCTACACCTTC	many	TRBV6-2/TRBV6-3	TRBJ1-2	14	.
CSATSLARLDTGELFF	TGCAGTGCTACCTCCCTCGCCAGACTAGATACCGGGGAGCTGTTTTTT	many	TRBV20-1	TRBJ2-2	16	.
CSARDKAGGGELFF	TGCAGTGCTAGAGATAAAGCGGGTGGAGGGGAGCTGTTTTTT	many	TRBV20-1	TRBJ2-2	14	.
CASSVGAGSGGNTIYF	TGTGCCAGCAGCGTCGGTGCAGGTTCTGGGGGAAACACCATATATTTT	many	TRBV7-8	TRBJ1-3	16	.
CASSNPGQGVYGYTF	TGTGCCAGTAGTAATCCGGGACAGGGGGTCTATGGCTACACCTTC	many	TRBV19	TRBJ1-2	15	TRBD1
CASIVGSKNTGELFF	TGTGCCAGCATAGTGGGCAGCAAGAACACCGGGGAGCTGTTTTTT	many	TRBV7-9	TRBJ2-2	15	.
CASSPSGGREQYF	TGTGCCAGCAGCCCATCGGGGGGGCGCGAGCAGTACTTC	many	TRBV5-4	TRBJ2-7	13	TRBD2
CASSQGVGPQHF	TGTGCCAGCAGCCAAGGGGTAGGGCCCCAGCATTTT	.	TRBV3-1	TRBJ1-5	12	.
CSVEIEGRAPDTQYF	TGCAGCGTTGAAATTGAGGGGAGGGCCCCCGATACGCAGTATTTT	many	TRBV29-1	TRBJ2-3	15	TRBD2
CAWSAGGNTGELFF	TGTGCCTGGAGTGCCGGGGGCAACACCGGGGAGCTGTTTTTT	.	TRBV30	TRBJ2-2	14	.
CASSLDSLGAFF	TGTGCCAGCAGTTTAGACAGTTTAGGGGCTTTCTTT	many	TRBV12-3/TRBV12-4	TRBJ1-1	12	.
CASSQVLARDTQYF	TGCGCCAGCAGCCAAGTTTTAGCGAGGGATACGCAGTATTTT	.	TRBV4-1	TRBJ2-3	14	.
CASREMLGAGELFF	TGTGCCAGTAGGGAGATGTTAGGAGCCGGGGAGCTGTTTTTT	many	TRBV19	TRBJ2-2	14	.
CSVLRDGPRYF	TGCAGCGTTCTTAGGGACGGCCCAAGGTACTTC	many	TRBV29-1	TRBJ2-5	11	.
CASSQGSGGSYEQYF	TGCGCCAGCAGCCAGGGGAGCGGGGGCTCCTACGAGCAGTACTTC	.	TRBV4-3	TRBJ2-7	15	TRBD2
CASSPTEPVSYGYTF	TGTGCCAGTAGTCCGACAGAACCCGTTTCCTATGGCTACACCTTC	many	TRBV19	TRBJ1-2	15	.
CASSTGQGSSYEQYF	TGTGCCAGCAGTACGGGACAGGGGTCCTCCTACGAGCAGTACTTC	.	TRBV28	TRBJ2-7	15	TRBD1
CASSEGIAGSQETQYF	TGTGCCAGCAGTGAGGGAATAGCGGGGTCCCAGGAGACCCAGTACTTC	few	TRBV2	TRBJ2-5	16	TRBD2
CASSREAGEYEQYF	TGCGCCAGCAGCCGGGAGGCTGGGGAGTACGAGCAGTACTTC	many	TRBV5-1	TRBJ2-7	14	TRBD2
CASASLSEAKNIQYF	TGTGCCAGCGCTTCACTATCGGAGGCCAAAAACATTCAGTACTTC	many	TRBV27	TRBJ2-4	15	.
CASTLGGPSHTQYF	TGTGCCAGCACCTTGGGGGGGCCGTCCCATACGCAGTATTTT	few	TRBV12-3/TRBV12-4	TRBJ2-3	14	.
CASSDGTSISTDTQYF	TGTGCCAGCAGCGACGGGACTAGCATAAGCACAGATACGCAGTATTTT	many	TRBV12-3/TRBV12-4	TRBJ2-3	16	TRBD2
CASSQDSPRRETQYF	TGTGCCAGCAGCCAAGACAGCCCACGGAGGGAGACCCAGTACTTC	many	TRBV14	TRBJ2-5	15	.
CSARGGQETQYF	TGCAGTGCTAGGGGGGGGCAAGAGACCCAGTACTTC	.	TRBV20-1	TRBJ2-5	12	TRBD2
CSAWTSGGSSYEQYF	TGCAGTGCTTGGACTAGCGGGGGGAGTTCCTACGAGCAGTACTTC	many	TRBV20-1	TRBJ2-7	15	TRBD2
CASSYFPPGQGGNTIYF	TGTGCCAGCAGTTACTTCCCCCCGGGACAGGGAGGAAACACCATATATTTT	many	TRBV6-5	TRBJ1-3	17	TRBD1
CASSVGGEDTQYF	TGTGCCAGCAGCGTAGGAGGAGAGGATACGCAGTATTTT	many	TRBV9	TRBJ2-3	13	.
CASSQEGIGYYNEQFF	TGCGCCAGCAGCCAAGAAGGTATCGGATACTACAATGAGCAGTTCTTC	many	TRBV4-1	TRBJ2-1	16	.
CASRRDSISYEQYF	TGTGCCAGCAGGCGGGACAGCATCTCCTACGAGCAGTACTTC	many	TRBV6-8	TRBJ2-7	14	.
CASSWRGANTGELFF	TGTGCCAGCAGCTGGAGGGGGGCCAACACCGGGGAGCTGTTTTTT	many	TRBV11-3	TRBJ2-2	15	.
CASSRTGSPGTDTQYF	TGCGCCAGCAGCCGAACCGGGAGTCCTGGCACAGATACGCAGTATTTT	few	TRBV5-1	TRBJ2-3	16	.
CASSPGNRVMESPLHF	TGTGCCAGCTCACCAGGGAACAGGGTGATGGAATCACCCCTCCACTTT	few	TRBV18	TRBJ1-6	16	.
CASSSLGQGSTEAFF	TGTGCCAGCAGTTCCCTAGGACAGGGTTCCACTGAAGCTTTCTTT	.	TRBV26	TRBJ1-1	15	.
CATSTGPDTQYF	TGTGCCACCAGCACAGGGCCAGATACGCAGTATTTT	many	TRBV24-1	TRBJ2-3	12	.
CASSRITGRVAKNIQYF	TGTGCCAGCAGTCGTATAACAGGGAGAGTAGCCAAAAACATTCAGTACTTC	few	TRBV12-3/TRBV12-4	TRBJ2-4	17	.